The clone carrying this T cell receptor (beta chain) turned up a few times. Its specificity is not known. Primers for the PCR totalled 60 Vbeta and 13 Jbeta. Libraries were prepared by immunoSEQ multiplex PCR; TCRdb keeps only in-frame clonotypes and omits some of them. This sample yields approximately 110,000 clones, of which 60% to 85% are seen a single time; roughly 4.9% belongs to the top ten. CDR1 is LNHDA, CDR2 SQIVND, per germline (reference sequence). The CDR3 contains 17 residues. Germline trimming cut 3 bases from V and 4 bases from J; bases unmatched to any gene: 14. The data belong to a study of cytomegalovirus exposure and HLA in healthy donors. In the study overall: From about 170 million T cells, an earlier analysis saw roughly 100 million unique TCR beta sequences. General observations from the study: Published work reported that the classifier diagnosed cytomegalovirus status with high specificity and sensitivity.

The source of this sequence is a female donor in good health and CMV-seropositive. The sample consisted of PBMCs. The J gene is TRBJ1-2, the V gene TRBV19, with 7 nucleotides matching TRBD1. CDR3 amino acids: CASSIFGTVAGFYGYTF. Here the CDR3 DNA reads TGTGCCAGTAGTATCTTCGGGACAGTGGCGGGGTTCTATGGCTACACCTTC.